Presented here are 11 T cell receptor beta chains from one specimen sequenced in a study of patients and donors after allogeneic stem cell transplantation. TCRdb reprocessed the RT-PCR reads with MiXCR, giving one entry per CDR3 protein. The sample shows about 960,000 distinct CDR3 sequences, about a sixth of them seen only once. The sample was blood, either unsorted or a sorted T cell fraction (not recorded which). The origin of the receptors is a human donor who was either an allogeneic HSCT recipient or a stem cell or donor lymphocyte infusion donor (not recorded which). It is not recorded whose cells these are; they may come from a transplant donor.

This sequence joins TRBV5-1 and TRBJ1-6; D is unresolved. The CDR3 spans 18 residues. Trimming removed 0 bases at V and 0 bases at J, with 13 bases between. Germline assignment: CDR1 SGHRS and CDR2 YFSETQ. CDR3 nucleotides: TGCGCCAGCAGCTTGGTAGGCAGCACGAGCTCCTATAATTCACCCCTCCACTTT. Its translation: CASSLVGSTSSYNSPLHF. The whole variable domain, remainder taken from reference TRBV5-1 and TRBJ1-6, is KAGVTQTPRYLIKTRGQQVTLSCSPISGHRSVSWYQQTPGQGLQFLFEYFSETQRNKGNFPGRFSGRQFSNSRSEMNVSTLELGDSALYLCASSLVGSTSSYNSPLHFGNGTRLTVT.

This clonotype was detected only a few times. The genes are TRBV5-4 and TRBJ2-3, with 12 positions matching TRBD2. Looked up from germline, CDR1 is SGHNT and CDR2 is YYREEE (reference sequence). V lost 4 bases and J lost 2; bases outside the gene matches: 5. The CDR3 is made up of 16 amino acids. CDR3 amino acids: CASSLGLAGYTDTQYF. CDR3 nucleotides: TGTGCCAGCAGCCTTGGACTAGCGGGATACACAGATACGCAGTATTTT. Based on the CDR3 plus reference TRBV5-4 and TRBJ2-3, the full variable domain is ETGVTQSPTHLIKTRGQQVTLRCSSQSGHNTVSWYQQALGQGPQFIFQYYREEENGRGNFPPRFSGLQFPNYSSELNVNALELDDSALYLCASSLGLAGYTDTQYFGPGTRLTVL.

This clonotype has just a few counts. The chain employs TRBV5-5 and TRBJ2-5; 10 nucleotides match TRBD2. Germline trimming cut 1 base from V and 3 bases from J; bases unmatched to any gene: 6. Germline-derived CDR1 and CDR2 are SGHKS and YYEKEE (reference sequence). The CDR3 is 16 amino acids. This CDR3 reads CASSLFSGGTKETQYF. The CDR3 nucleotides read TGTGCCAGCAGCTTGTTTAGCGGGGGGACCAAAGAGACCCAGTACTTC.

The sample holds a few counts of this clonotype. V usage is TRBV5-1 and J usage is TRBJ1-1; possible D gene TRBD1, 6 bases. The CDR3 spans 14 residues. The germline CDR1 and CDR2 sequences are SGHRS and YFSETQ. The V end was cut by 2 bases, the J end by 4 bases, with 12 bases between. The CDR3 region is CASSLEQGGTEAFF. CDR3 in DNA: TGCGCCAGCAGCTTAGAACAGGGCGGCACTGAAGCTTTCTTT. Together with reference TRBV5-1 and TRBJ1-1, the CDR3 gives the full variable domain: KAGVTQTPRYLIKTRGQQVTLSCSPISGHRSVSWYQQTPGQGLQFLFEYFSETQRNKGNFPGRFSGRQFSNSRSEMNVSTLELGDSALYLCASSLEQGGTEAFFGQGTRLTVV.

The genes are TRBV20-1 and TRBJ1-2; no clear D. The CDR3 is 15 amino acids. V was cut by 0 bases and J by 0 bases, with 11 bases left in between. The germline V gene has CDR1 DFQATT and CDR2 SNEGSKA (reference sequence). CDR3 DNA sequence: TGCAGTGCTAGAGAATCTGGCCGCACTAACTATGGCTACACCTTC. This encodes CSARESGRTNYGYTF.

The gene calls are TRBV27 and TRBJ2-7; TRBD2 is a possible D gene (7 bases). This CDR3 has 15 amino acids. V dropped 5 bases and J dropped 3 bases, with 17 bases sitting between them. Germline CDR1 MNHEY, CDR2 SMNVEV (reference sequence). The CDR3 DNA follows: TGTGCCAGCAGTCCCCGCCGGGGGGCCGTCTACGAGCAGTACTTC. This codes for CASSPRRGAVYEQYF.

The genes are TRBV6-1 and TRBJ1-5; D is ambiguous. CDR3 length: 13 amino acids. CDR1 is MNHNS and CDR2 is SASEGT in the germline V gene. Trimming cost V 3 bases and J 6 bases, with 9 bases left between them. In nucleotides, the CDR3 is TGTGCCAGCAGTGACCCCACTTCTCAGCCCCAGCATTTT. Translating gives CASSDPTSQPQHF.

The chain couples TRBV4-2 to TRBJ2-6; D ambiguous. V lost 3 bases, J lost 3 bases, and 9 bases lay in between. The CDR3 has 15 residues. The germline CDR1 and CDR2 sequences are LGHNA and YNFKEQ. CDR3 sequence (DNA): TGTGCCAGCAGCCACCAGAAGGATGGGGCCAACGTCCTGACTTTC. Protein sequence: CASSHQKDGANVLTF.

The V and J genes are TRBV20-1 and TRBJ2-7; D might be TRBD1 or TRBD2, each matching 5 bases. CDR3 length: 12 residues. Trimming left V 7 bases short and J 3 bases short, with 13 bases between. Looked up from germline, CDR1 is DFQATT and CDR2 is SNEGSKA (reference sequence). In DNA form, the CDR3 reads TGCAGTGGGCTGGGACGGAACTACGAGCAGTACTTC. Encoded protein: CSGLGRNYEQYF.

This chain links TRBV20-1 with TRBJ2-2; D remains unclear. The CDR3 length is 13 residues. V shed 0 bases and J shed 4 bases, with 6 bases lying between them. Looked up from germline, CDR1 is DFQATT and CDR2 is SNEGSKA (reference sequence). DNA for the CDR3: TGCAGTGCTAGAGATTTATCCACCGGGGAGCTGTTTTTT. Translated: CSARDLSTGELFF.

This chain uses TRBV12-3 or TRBV12-4 with TRBJ1-2, with 8 positions matching TRBD1. This CDR3 contains 14 residues. V gave up 3 bases and J gave up 6 bases; unmatched junction bases: 6. CDR3 protein: CASSLASGGDGYTF. Written as DNA, the CDR3 is TGTGCCAGCAGTTTGGCATCAGGGGGCGATGGCTACACCTTC.